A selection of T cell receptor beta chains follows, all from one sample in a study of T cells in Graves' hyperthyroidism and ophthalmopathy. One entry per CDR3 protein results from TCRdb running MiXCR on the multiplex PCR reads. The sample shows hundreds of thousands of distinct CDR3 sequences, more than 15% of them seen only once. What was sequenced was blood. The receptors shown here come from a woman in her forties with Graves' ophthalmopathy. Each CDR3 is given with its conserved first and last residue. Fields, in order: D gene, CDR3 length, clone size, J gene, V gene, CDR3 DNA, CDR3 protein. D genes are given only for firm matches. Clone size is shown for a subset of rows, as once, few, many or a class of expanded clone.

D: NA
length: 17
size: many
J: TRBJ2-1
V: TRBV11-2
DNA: TGTGCCAGCAGCTTCGCTTTGGCCTCGATGACCTACAATGAGCAGTTCTTC
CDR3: CASSFALASMTYNEQFF

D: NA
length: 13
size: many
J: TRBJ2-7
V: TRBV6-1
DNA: TGTGCCACCTCCGACTGGGGTTCCTACGAGCAGTACTTC
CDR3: CATSDWGSYEQYF

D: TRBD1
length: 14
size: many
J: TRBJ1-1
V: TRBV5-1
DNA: TGCGCCAGCAGCTCGCAGGGGGTGGGCACTGAAGCTTTCTTT
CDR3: CASSSQGVGTEAFF

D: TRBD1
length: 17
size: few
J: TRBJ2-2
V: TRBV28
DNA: TGTGCCAGCAGCCCCCCGACCGGGACAGCAAACACCGGGGAGCTGTTTTTT
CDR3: CASSPPTGTANTGELFF

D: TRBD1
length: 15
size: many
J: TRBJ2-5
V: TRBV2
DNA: TGTGCCAGCAGTGCCCCGACAGGGCTTAGAGAGACCCAGTACTTC
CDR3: CASSAPTGLRETQYF

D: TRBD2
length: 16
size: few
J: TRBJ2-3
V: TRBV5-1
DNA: TGCGCCAGCAGCTTGGCCTCGGGGGGTCGTCCAGATACGCAGTATTTT
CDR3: CASSLASGGRPDTQYF

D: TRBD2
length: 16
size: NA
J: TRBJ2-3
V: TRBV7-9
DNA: TGTGCCAGCAGCTCCTTAGCGGGGGGGCCGACAGATACGCAGTATTTT
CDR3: CASSSLAGGPTDTQYF

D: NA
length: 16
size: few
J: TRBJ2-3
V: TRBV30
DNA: TGTGCCTGGAGCCAATCTGGACAGATTGGCACAGATACGCAGTATTTT
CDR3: CAWSQSGQIGTDTQYF

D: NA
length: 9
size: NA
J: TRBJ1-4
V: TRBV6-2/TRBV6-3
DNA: TGTGCCAGCACGGGAGGACTGTTTTTT
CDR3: CASTGGLFF

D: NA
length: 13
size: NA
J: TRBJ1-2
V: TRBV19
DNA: TGTGCCAGTAGTATATATTATAACTATGGCTACACCTTC
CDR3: CASSIYYNYGYTF

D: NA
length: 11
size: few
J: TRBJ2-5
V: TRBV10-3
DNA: TGTGCCATCAGTGCCGCGGAGACCCAGTACTTC
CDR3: CAISAAETQYF

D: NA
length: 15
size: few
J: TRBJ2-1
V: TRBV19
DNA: TGTGCCAGTAGTATGGGGGACACGGGATACAATGAGCAGTTCTTC
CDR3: CASSMGDTGYNEQFF

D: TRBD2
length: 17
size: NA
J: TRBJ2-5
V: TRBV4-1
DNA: TGCGCCAGCAGCCAAGGACTAGCGGGAGAGGGATGGGAGACCCAGTACTTC
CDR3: CASSQGLAGEGWETQYF

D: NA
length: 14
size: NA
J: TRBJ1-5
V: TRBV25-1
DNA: TGTGCCAGCAGTGCCCCACAGAGCAATCAGCCCCAGCATTTT
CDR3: CASSAPQSNQPQHF

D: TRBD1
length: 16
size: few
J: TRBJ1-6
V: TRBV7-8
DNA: TGTGCCAGCAGCTTAGGGACAGGGAGGGTGAATTCACCCCTCCACTTT
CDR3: CASSLGTGRVNSPLHF

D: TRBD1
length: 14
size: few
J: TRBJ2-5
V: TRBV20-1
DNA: TGCAGTGCCTTCCCGGGACAGGGACAAGAGACCCAGTACTTC
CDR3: CSAFPGQGQETQYF

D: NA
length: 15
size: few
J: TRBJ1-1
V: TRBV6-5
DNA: TGTGCCAGCAGTTACGATGGCAGGGGCAGCACTGAAGCTTTCTTT
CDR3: CASSYDGRGSTEAFF

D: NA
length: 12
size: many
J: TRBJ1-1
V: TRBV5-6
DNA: TGTGCCAGCGGGAGAATGAACACTGAAGCTTTCTTT
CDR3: CASGRMNTEAFF

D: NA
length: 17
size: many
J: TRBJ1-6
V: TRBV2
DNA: TGTGCCAGCAGTGTCAGGCAGACCAGCTCCTATAATTCACCCCTCCACTTT
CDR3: CASSVRQTSSYNSPLHF

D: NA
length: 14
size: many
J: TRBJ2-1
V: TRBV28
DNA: TGTGCCAGCAGTTTATTGGTCAGGGGAGGTGAGCAGTTCTTC
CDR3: CASSLLVRGGEQFF

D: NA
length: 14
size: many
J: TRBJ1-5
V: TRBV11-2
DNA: TGTGCCAGCAGCCCTGAACGGACAGCTCAGCCCCAGCATTTT
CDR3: CASSPERTAQPQHF

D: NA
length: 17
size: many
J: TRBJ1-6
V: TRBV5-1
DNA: TGCGCCAGCAGCCTGGGGATGACCGGGACTGCCGATTCACCCCTCCACTTT
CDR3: CASSLGMTGTADSPLHF

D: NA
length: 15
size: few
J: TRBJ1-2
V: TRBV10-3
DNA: TGTGCCATCAGTGAGGAGGTGGGAAAGAACTATGGCTACACCTTC
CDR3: CAISEEVGKNYGYTF

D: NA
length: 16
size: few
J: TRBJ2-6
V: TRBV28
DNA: TGTGCCAGCAGTTTATTGGGGGACTCTGGGGCCAACGTCCTGACTTTC
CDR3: CASSLLGDSGANVLTF

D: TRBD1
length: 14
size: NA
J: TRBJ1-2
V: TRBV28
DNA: TGTGCCAGCACTCCGACAGGGGGAAACTATGGCTACACCTTC
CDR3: CASTPTGGNYGYTF

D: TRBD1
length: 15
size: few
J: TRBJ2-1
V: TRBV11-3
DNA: TGTGCCAGCAGCGTGGGACAGGGGGCCTACGATGAGCAGTTCTTC
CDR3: CASSVGQGAYDEQFF

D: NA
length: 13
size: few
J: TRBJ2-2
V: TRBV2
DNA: TGTGCCAGCAGGGTACATTTGGCCGGGGAGCTGTTTTTT
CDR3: CASRVHLAGELFF

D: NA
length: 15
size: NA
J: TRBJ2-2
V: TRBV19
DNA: TGTGCCAGTAGGACCGGGCCCAGCGGGACCGGGGAGCTGTTTTTT
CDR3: CASRTGPSGTGELFF

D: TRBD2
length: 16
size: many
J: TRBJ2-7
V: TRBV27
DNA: TGTGCCAGCAGTTTATTGGGGACTAGCGGCTCCTACGAGCAGTACTTC
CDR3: CASSLLGTSGSYEQYF